The subject of this entry is one T cell receptor (beta chain). This sample is part of a study of technical replicates of blood from a few donors. Assay used: immunoSEQ multiplex PCR; TCRdb lists only in-frame clones, some missing. The table records 68,000 or so clones, around 97% of them present only once. The V and J ends lost 2 bases and 1 base respectively, with 5 bases between them. From germline, CDR1 is MDHEN and CDR2 SYDVKM. The CDR3 consists of 13 residues. Sequencing input: T cells isolated from PBMCs. This sequence originates from a human donor in good health. The chain couples TRBV28 to TRBJ1-2; D not certain. CDR3 region: CASSLHFNYGYTF. The CDR3 nucleotides read TGTGCCAGCAGTTTACACTTTAACTATGGCTACACCTTC.